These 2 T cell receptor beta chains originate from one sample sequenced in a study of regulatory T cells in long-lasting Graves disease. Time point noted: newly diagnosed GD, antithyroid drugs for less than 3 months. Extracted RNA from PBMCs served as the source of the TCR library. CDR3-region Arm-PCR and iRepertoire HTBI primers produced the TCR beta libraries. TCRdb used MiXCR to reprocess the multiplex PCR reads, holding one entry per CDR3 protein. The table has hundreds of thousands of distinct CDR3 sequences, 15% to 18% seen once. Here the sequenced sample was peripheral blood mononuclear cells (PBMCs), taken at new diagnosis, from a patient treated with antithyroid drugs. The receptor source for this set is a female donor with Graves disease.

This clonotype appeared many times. CDR3 DNA sequence: TGCAGCGCTCAGCGGGATCCCTACAATGAGCAGTTCTTC. It yields the protein CSAQRDPYNEQFF. The V and J genes are TRBV29-1 and TRBJ2-1; 7 nucleotides match TRBD2. Germline CDR1 SQVTM, CDR2 ANQGSEA. V was pared by 7 bases and J by 2 bases, with 5 bases of the junction left unmatched. The CDR3 contains 13 residues.

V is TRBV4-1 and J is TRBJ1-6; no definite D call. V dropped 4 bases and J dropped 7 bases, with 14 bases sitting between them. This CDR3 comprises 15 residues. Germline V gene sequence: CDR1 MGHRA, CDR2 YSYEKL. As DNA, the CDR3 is TGCGCCAGCAGCCCCCACGGGGTGGGGAATTCACCCCTCCACTTT. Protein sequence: CASSPHGVGNSPLHF.